This TCR beta chain emerged from a study of cytomegalovirus exposure and HLA in healthy donors. Study-wide results and limits: Researchers reported that a few CMV-associated chains were confirmed in vitro as CMV antigen-specific. As was reported, the classifier diagnosed cytomegalovirus status with high specificity and sensitivity. Most TCR sequences were seen very rarely across donors, but some public TCRs occurred in many.

The donors belonged to the approximately 110-subject validation cohort, separate from the roughly 720-subject first cohort. TCRdb's table, derived via immunoSEQ multiplex PCR, lists solely in-frame clones and lacks some. The sample comprises about 360,000 clones, just over 85% of which are singletons, and 0.83% rests with the top ten. Trimming left V 1 base short and J 3 bases short, with 13 bases between. The CDR3 covers 16 residues. Germline values: CDR1 SGHRS, CDR2 YFSETQ. With respect to this clone: Its antigen is unknown.

This receptor was obtained from a woman aged 18-29 years in good health and CMV-seronegative. The rearrangement uses TRBV5-1 and TRBJ1-4; D call uncertain. Material: PBMCs. The CDR3 DNA follows: TGCGCCAGCAGCTTGTACTCGTCCATGGCTAATGAAAAACTGTTTTTT. This gives the protein CASSLYSSMANEKLFF.